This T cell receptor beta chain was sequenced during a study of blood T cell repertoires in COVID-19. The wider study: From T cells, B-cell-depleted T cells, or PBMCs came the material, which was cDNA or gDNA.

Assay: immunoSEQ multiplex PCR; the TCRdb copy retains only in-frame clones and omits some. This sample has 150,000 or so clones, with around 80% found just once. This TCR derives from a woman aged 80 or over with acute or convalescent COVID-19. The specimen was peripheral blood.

The CDR3 DNA follows: TGCAGCTTCAGACTAGATGTCAATGAGCAGTTCTTC. This translates into CSFRLDVNEQFF. This chain links TRBV29-1 with TRBJ2-1; possibly TRBD2 for D (6 bases). Per the germline V gene, CDR1 is SQVTM and CDR2 is ANQGSEA. The CDR3 covers 12 residues. Trimming removed 8 bases at V and 6 bases at J, with 14 bases between.